This T cell receptor (beta chain) came from a study of brain T cells in children with intractable seizures. Trimming removed 1 base at V and 6 bases at J, with 16 bases between. Germline V gives CDR1 SEHNR, CDR2 FQNEAQ (reference sequence). The CDR3 extends over 16 amino acids. Surgery cases with the highest brain T cell transcript signatures were chosen for sequencing. Before surgery, patients took at least one anti-epileptic drug. This table comes from immunoSEQ multiplex PCR, and its TCRdb copy is limited to in-frame clones, with some not included. This sample yields about 76,000 clones, of which just over 90% are seen a single time; 1.5% belongs to the top ten. This clone was detected a few times.

The TCR was taken from a boy less than two years old with tuberous sclerosis and intractable seizures. This chain links TRBV7-9 with TRBJ2-1, with D unclear. Sequencing was performed on peripheral blood, taken at surgery. This chain's CDR3 is CASSLGAGHWANEQFF. In DNA, the CDR3 is TGTGCCAGCAGCTTAGGAGCAGGTCACTGGGCCAATGAGCAGTTCTTC.